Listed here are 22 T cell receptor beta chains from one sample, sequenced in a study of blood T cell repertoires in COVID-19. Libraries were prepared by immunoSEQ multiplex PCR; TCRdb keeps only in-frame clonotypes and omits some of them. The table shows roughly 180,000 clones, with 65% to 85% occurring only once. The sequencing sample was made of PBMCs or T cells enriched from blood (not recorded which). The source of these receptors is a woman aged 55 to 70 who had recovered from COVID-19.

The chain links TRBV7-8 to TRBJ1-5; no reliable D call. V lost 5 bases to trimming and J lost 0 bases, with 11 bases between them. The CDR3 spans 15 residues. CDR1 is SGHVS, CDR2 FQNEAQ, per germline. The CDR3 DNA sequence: TGTGCCAGCAGCAACACAGTTAATAGCAATCAGCCCCAGCATTTT. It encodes CASSNTVNSNQPQHF.

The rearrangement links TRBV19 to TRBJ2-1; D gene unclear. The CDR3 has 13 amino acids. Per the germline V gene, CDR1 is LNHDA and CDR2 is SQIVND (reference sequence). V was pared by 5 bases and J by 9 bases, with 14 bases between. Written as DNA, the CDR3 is TGTGCCAGTAGTGGTTCGGGTGTCGGTGAGCAGTTCTTC. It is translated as CASSGSGVGEQFF.

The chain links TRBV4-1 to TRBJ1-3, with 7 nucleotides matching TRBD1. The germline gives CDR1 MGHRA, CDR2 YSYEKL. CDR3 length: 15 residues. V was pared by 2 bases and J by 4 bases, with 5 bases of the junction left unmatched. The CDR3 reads CASSQYGTVGNTIYF. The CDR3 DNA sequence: TGCGCCAGCAGCCAATACGGGACAGTGGGAAACACCATATATTTT.

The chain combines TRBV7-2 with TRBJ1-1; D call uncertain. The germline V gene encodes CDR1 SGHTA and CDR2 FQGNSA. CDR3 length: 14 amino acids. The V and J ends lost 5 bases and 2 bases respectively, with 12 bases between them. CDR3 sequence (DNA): TGTGCCAGCAGCCCTCTCCCAGGAAACACTGAAGCTTTCTTT. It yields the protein CASSPLPGNTEAFF. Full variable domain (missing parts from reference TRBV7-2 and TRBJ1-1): GAGVSQSPSNKVTEKGKDVELRCDPISGHTALYWYRQSLGQGLEFLIYFQGNSAPDKSGLPSDRFSAERTGGSVSTLTIQRTQQEDSAVYLCASSPLPGNTEAFFGQGTRLTVV.

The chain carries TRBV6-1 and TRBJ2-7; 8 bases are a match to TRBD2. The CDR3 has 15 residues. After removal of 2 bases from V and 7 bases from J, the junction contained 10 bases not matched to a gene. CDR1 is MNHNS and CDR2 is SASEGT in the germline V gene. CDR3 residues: CASSERPGLESEQYF. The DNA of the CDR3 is TGTGCCAGCAGTGAACGTCCGGGACTAGAGAGTGAGCAGTACTTC.

The CDR3 DNA is TGTGCCAGTAGTATAGATTCGGTGACAAGCAGGGGGTCCTACGAGCAGTACTTC. Translation gives CASSIDSVTSRGSYEQYF. V gene TRBV19 combines with J gene TRBJ2-7, with 7 bases lining up with TRBD1. From germline, CDR1 is LNHDA and CDR2 SQIVND (reference sequence). With 0 bases clipped from V and 1 base from J, the junction kept 12 bases outside the gene matches. This CDR3 has 18 amino acids.

This CDR3 is CASSQGAGRETKNIQYF. CDR3 nucleotides: TGCGCCAGCAGCCAGGGCGCCGGGCGGGAGACCAAAAACATTCAGTACTTC. The chain combines TRBV4-1 with TRBJ2-4; TRBD2 matches at 7 bases. Germline loops: CDR1 MGHRA, CDR2 YSYEKL. V was clipped by 3 bases and J by 2 bases; unmatched bases: 10. The CDR3 length is 17 residues.

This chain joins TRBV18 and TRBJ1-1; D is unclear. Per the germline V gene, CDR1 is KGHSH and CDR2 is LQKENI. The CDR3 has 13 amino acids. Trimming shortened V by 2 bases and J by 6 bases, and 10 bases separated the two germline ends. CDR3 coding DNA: TGTGCCAGCTCACCAGTCCATCGAGCTGAAGCTTTCTTT. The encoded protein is CASSPVHRAEAFF.

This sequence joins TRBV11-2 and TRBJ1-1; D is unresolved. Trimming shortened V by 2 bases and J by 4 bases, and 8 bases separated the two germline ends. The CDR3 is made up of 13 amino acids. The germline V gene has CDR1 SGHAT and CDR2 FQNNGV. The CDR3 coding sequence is TGTGCCAGCAGCTTACGGGTGGCCACTGAAGCTTTCTTT. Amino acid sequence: CASSLRVATEAFF.

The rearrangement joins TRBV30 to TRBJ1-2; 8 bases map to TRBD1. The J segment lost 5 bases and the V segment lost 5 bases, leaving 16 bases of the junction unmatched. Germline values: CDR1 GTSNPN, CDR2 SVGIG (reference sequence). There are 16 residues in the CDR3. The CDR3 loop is CAWGWDRPFFLYGYTF. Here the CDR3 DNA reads TGTGCCTGGGGTTGGGACAGGCCGTTTTTTCTTTATGGCTACACCTTC.

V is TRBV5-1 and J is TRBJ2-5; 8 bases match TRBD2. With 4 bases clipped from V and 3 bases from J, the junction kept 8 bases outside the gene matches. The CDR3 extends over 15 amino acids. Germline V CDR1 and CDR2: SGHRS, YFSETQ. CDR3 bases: TGCGCCAGCAGCCGACGAGGTAGCGGGGAAGAGACCCAGTACTTC. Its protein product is CASSRRGSGEETQYF.

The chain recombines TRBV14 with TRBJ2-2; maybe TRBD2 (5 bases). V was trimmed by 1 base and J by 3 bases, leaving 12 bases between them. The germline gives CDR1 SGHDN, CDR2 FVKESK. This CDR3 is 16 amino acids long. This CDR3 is CASSQVGRGYTGELFF. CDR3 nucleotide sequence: TGTGCCAGCAGCCAAGTCGGCCGGGGTTACACCGGGGAGCTGTTTTTT.

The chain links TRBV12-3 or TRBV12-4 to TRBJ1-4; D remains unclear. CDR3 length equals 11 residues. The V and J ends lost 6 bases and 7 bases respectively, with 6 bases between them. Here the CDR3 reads CASSWAEKLFF. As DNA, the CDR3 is TGTGCCAGCAGCTGGGCTGAAAAACTGTTTTTT.

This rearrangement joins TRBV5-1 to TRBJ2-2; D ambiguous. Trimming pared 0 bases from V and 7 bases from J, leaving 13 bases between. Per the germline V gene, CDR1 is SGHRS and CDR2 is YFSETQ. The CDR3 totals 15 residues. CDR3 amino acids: CASSLVAGKGGELFF. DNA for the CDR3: TGCGCCAGCAGCTTGGTCGCAGGTAAAGGCGGGGAGCTGTTTTTT.

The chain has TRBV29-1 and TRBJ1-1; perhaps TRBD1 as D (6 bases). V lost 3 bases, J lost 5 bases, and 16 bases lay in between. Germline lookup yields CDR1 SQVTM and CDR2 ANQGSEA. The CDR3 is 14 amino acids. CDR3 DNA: TGCAGCGTTGACGGACTCACAGGGTTGACTGAAGCTTTCTTT. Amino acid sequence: CSVDGLTGLTEAFF.

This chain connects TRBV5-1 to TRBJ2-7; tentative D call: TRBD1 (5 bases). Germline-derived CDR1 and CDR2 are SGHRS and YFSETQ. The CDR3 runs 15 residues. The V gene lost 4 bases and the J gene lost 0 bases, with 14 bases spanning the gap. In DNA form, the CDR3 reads TGCGCCAGCAGCGTACCAGGGATAAGCTCCTACGAGCAGTACTTC. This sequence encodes CASSVPGISSYEQYF.

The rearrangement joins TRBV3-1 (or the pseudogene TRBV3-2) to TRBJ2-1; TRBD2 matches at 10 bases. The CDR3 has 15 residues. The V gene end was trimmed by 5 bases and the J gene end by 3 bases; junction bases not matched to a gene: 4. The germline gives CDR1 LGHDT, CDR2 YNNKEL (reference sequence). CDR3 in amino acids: CASSFSGGGYNEQFF. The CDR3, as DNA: TGTGCCAGCAGCTTCAGCGGGGGGGGCTACAATGAGCAGTTCTTC.

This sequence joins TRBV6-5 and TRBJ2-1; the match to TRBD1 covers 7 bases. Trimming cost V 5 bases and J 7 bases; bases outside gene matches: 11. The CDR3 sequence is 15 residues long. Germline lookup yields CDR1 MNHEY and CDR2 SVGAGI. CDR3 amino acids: CASSQRGGRGNEQFF. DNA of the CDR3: TGTGCCAGCAGTCAGAGAGGGGGCAGAGGGAATGAGCAGTTCTTC.

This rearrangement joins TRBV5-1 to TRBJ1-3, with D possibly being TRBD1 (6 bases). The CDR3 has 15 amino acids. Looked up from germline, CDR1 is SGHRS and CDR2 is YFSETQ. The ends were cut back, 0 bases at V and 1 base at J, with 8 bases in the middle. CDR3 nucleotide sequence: TGCGCCAGCAGCTTGGCCACAGGGTCTGGAAACACCATATATTTT. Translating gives CASSLATGSGNTIYF.

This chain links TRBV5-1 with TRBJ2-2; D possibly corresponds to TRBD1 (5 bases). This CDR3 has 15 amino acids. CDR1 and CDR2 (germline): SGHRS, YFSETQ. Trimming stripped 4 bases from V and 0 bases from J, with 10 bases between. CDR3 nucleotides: TGCGCCAGCAGCCCCGGACACGCGAACACCGGGGAGCTGTTTTTT. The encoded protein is CASSPGHANTGELFF.

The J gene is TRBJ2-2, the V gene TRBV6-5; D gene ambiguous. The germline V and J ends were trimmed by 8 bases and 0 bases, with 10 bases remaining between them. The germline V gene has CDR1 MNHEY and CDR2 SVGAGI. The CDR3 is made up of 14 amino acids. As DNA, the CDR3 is TGTGCCAGCCTGCGGCGAACGAACACCGGGGAGCTGTTTTTT. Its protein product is CASLRRTNTGELFF.

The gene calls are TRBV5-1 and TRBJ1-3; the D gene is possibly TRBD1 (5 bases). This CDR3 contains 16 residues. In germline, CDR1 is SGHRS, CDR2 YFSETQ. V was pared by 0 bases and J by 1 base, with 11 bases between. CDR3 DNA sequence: TGCGCCAGCAGCTTGGCCAGGGATGGTTCTGGAAACACCATATATTTT. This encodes CASSLARDGSGNTIYF.